These 20 T cell receptor beta chains share one sample of origin, sequenced in a study of cytomegalovirus exposure and HLA in healthy donors. PCR involved 60 Vbeta and 13 Jbeta primers. Repertoires were generated with immunoSEQ multiplex PCR, while TCRdb's copy carries only in-frame clones and drops some. The sample contains some 160,000 clones, around a tenth of which appear only once. Sequencing was carried out using PBMCs. The receptors come from a male donor in good health and CMV-seronegative.

The table lists this clone with a few counts. CDR3 sequence reads: CASSIGLRAYEQYF. For the CDR3, the DNA is TGTGCCAGTAGTATTGGACTACGTGCCTACGAGCAGTACTTC. This chain connects TRBV19 to TRBJ2-7; D is perhaps TRBD2 (6 bases). The CDR3 is made up of 14 amino acids. Germline CDR1 reads LNHDA; CDR2 reads SQIVND (reference sequence). V was pared by 3 bases and J by 2 bases, with 11 bases between.

This clone was detected a few times. The CDR3 here is CASSCLSPSYEQYF. The CDR3 coding sequence is TGTGCCAGCAGTTGCCTCAGTCCGTCCTACGAGCAGTACTTC. This chain connects TRBV6-5 to TRBJ2-7; D is ambiguous. Trimming removed 4 bases from V and 1 base from J, with 11 bases in between. Per germline, CDR1 MNHEY and CDR2 SVGAGI. The CDR3 has 14 residues.

The gene calls are TRBV13 and TRBJ1-6; 8 positions agree with TRBD1. Per germline, CDR1 PRHDT and CDR2 FYEKMQ (reference sequence). This CDR3 has 15 residues. The V gene end was trimmed by 5 bases and the J gene end by 10 bases; junction bases not matched to a gene: 10. As DNA, the CDR3 is TGTGCCAGCAGCCCTCACAGGGGGTTAGGGTCACCCCTCCACTTT. The encoded protein is CASSPHRGLGSPLHF.

The rearrangement uses TRBV6-1 and TRBJ2-2, with D perhaps matching TRBD1 (6 bases). CDR1 is MNHNS and CDR2 is SASEGT in the germline V gene. The CDR3 spans 16 residues. The V end lost 1 base, the J end lost 5 bases, and 14 bases lay between the germline ends. The CDR3 bases are TGTGCCAGCAGTGAAGGAACAGGGTTAGATACCGGGGAGCTGTTTTTT. Protein: CASSEGTGLDTGELFF.

A word on this clone: Distinct nucleotide sequences in the sample also encode this CDR3. The genes are TRBV7-9 and TRBJ2-3; 11 bases map to TRBD2. V lost 3 bases, J lost 2 bases, and 1 base stayed unmatched. CDR3 length equals 15 residues. The germline CDR1 and CDR2 sequences are SEHNR and FQNEAQ (reference sequence). The CDR3 coding sequence is TGTGCCAGCAGCTTGACTAGCGGGGTCACAGATACGCAGTATTTT. Amino acid sequence: CASSLTSGVTDTQYF.

This clone has only a few counts. The chain combines TRBV6-1 with TRBJ1-5, with D tentatively TRBD1 (5 bases). Looked up from germline, CDR1 is MNHNS and CDR2 is SASEGT. CDR3 length: 15 amino acids. Trimming took off 7 bases at V and 2 bases at J, with 15 bases between the two ends. The CDR3 loop reads CASTSGGGGNQPQHF. The CDR3 coding sequence is TGTGCCAGCACCAGCGGCGGGGGGGGCAATCAGCCCCAGCATTTT.

This clone was detected a few times. For the CDR3, the DNA is TGTGCCAGCGCCGCCGGACTGAACACAGATACGCAGTATTTT. Translation: CASAAGLNTDTQYF. V gene TRBV6-4 combines with J gene TRBJ2-3, with D possibly TRBD2 on 5 matching bases. This CDR3 comprises 14 residues. V shed 8 bases and J shed 2 bases, with 14 bases lying between them. CDR1 MRHNA and CDR2 SNTAGT come from the germline V gene.

This clone occurred a few times. This chain joins TRBV30 and TRBJ1-5; D is ambiguous. The CDR3 is 16 amino acids. The germline gives CDR1 GTSNPN, CDR2 SVGIG (reference sequence). V lost 0 bases and J lost 2, with 14 bases in between. For the CDR3, the DNA is TGTGCCTGGAGTGTACGAGTCCAAGGAGGCAATCAGCCCCAGCATTTT. It specifies CAWSVRVQGGNQPQHF.

There are a few counts of this clone. V gene TRBV11-3 combines with J gene TRBJ2-7; no definite D call. The CDR3 covers 12 residues. Trimming took off 5 bases at V and 4 bases at J, with 9 bases between the two ends. In germline, CDR1 is SGHNT, CDR2 YENEEA. This CDR3 reads CASSLTGYEQYF. CDR3 nucleotide sequence: TGTGCCAGCAGCCTGACTGGATACGAGCAGTACTTC.

V gene TRBV7-8 combines with J gene TRBJ1-1; no clear D. Germline V gene lookup returns CDR1 SGHVS and CDR2 FQNEAQ. The CDR3 is 15 amino acids. With 5 bases removed from V and 0 bases from J, the gap between germline ends came to 13 bases. CDR3 region: CASSPLQHMNTEAFF. The CDR3 DNA follows: TGTGCCAGCAGCCCCCTACAGCACATGAACACTGAAGCTTTCTTT.

This clone was seen more than once but under ten times. Other DNA sequences in this sample translate to the same CDR3. This rearrangement joins TRBV19 to TRBJ2-7; 7 nucleotides agree with TRBD1. This CDR3 is built from 15 residues. CDR1 and CDR2 from the germline V gene are LNHDA and SQIVND (reference sequence). Trimming cost V 5 bases and J 0 bases; bases outside gene matches: 7. For the CDR3, the DNA is TGTGCCAGTAGTCCTAGACAGGGCAGCTCCTACGAGCAGTACTTC. Residues: CASSPRQGSSYEQYF.

V gene TRBV15 combines with J gene TRBJ2-1; 9 bases are a match to TRBD2. The CDR3 runs 15 residues. Germline CDR1 LNHNV, CDR2 YYDKDF (reference sequence). After removal of 1 base from V and 7 bases from J, the junction contained 5 bases not matched to a gene. Written as DNA, the CDR3 is TGTGCCACCAGCAGAGGACGGACTAGCGAGAATGAGCAGTTCTTC. It encodes CATSRGRTSENEQFF.

This clone occurred a few times. Sequence at one end of the junction differs from germline and may be a read error. The rearrangement links TRBV23-1 to TRBJ2-7, with D uncertain. TRBV23-1 is an ORF for which the function is uncertain. This CDR3 has 10 residues. The CDR3 spells CASRTTGPNF. In DNA form, the CDR3 reads TGCGCCAGCAGAACAACGGGTCCGAACTTC.

In its sample, this clone was seen a few times. V usage is TRBV19 and J usage is TRBJ2-3; 9 bases are a match to TRBD2. CDR1 LNHDA and CDR2 SQIVND come from the germline V gene (reference sequence). V lost 4 bases and J lost 4; bases outside the gene matches: 6. The CDR3 runs 15 residues. This chain's CDR3 is CASSRRGGAPDTQYF. The DNA for the CDR3 is TGTGCCAGTAGTAGGCGCGGGGGGGCCCCAGATACGCAGTATTTT.

This chain joins TRBV25-1 and TRBJ2-3; possibly TRBD2 for D (5 bases). V gave up 1 base and J gave up 3 bases, with 8 bases separating them. The CDR3 spans 14 residues. Looked up from germline, CDR1 is MGHDK and CDR2 is SYGVNS. This chain's CDR3 is CASSEWPGTDTQYF. The DNA of the CDR3 is TGTGCCAGCAGTGAATGGCCGGGGACAGATACGCAGTATTTT. The full variable domain, in which reference TRBV25-1 and TRBJ2-3 provide the parts outside the CDR3, is EADIYQTPRYLVIGTGKKITLECSQTMGHDKMYWYQQDPGMELHLIHYSYGVNSTEKGDLSSESTVSRIRTEHFPLTLESARPSHTSQYLCASSEWPGTDTQYFGPGTRLTVL.

The J gene is TRBJ2-5, the V gene TRBV9, with 12 bases matching TRBD2. The CDR3 is 18 residues long. Germline V CDR1 and CDR2: SGDLS, YYNGEE. Trimming took 3 bases from V and 0 from J; bases not matched to a gene: 9. CDR3 amino acids: CASSGRGTSGSNQETQYF. CDR3 nucleotides: TGTGCCAGCAGCGGAAGGGGGACTAGCGGGTCCAACCAAGAGACCCAGTACTTC.

The rearrangement uses TRBV27 and TRBJ2-1; the D gene is possibly TRBD2 (7 bases). Germline V gene data show CDR1 as MNHEY and CDR2 as SMNVEV (reference sequence). V was pared by 8 bases and J by 7 bases, with 18 bases between. The CDR3 contains 14 residues. The chain's CDR3 is CASSREGGGNEQFF. The CDR3 nucleotides read TGTGCCAGCTCCAGGGAGGGGGGTGGGAATGAGCAGTTCTTC.

This clone has just a few counts. This chain links TRBV5-6 with TRBJ2-7, with TRBD2 matching 8 bases. This CDR3 has 14 amino acids. The V gene's germline CDR1 is SGHDT and CDR2 YYEEEE. V was pared by 5 bases and J by 2 bases, with 6 bases of the junction left unmatched. The CDR3 region has the DNA TGTGCCAGCAGGGCGGGGGGCCTTCCCTACGAGCAGTACTTC. Encoded protein: CASRAGGLPYEQYF.

This clone came up a few times. This chain joins TRBV21-1 and TRBJ2-2; the D call in the table, TRBD2, was not verified against the DNA. TRBV21-1 is flagged as a pseudogene. The length of the CDR3 is 18 residues. The CDR3 bases are TGTGCCAGCAGCAAAGGGGGCGGGAGGGCCGGCGGGACCGGGGAGCTGTTTTTT. It encodes CASSKGGGRAGGTGELFF.

This chain joins TRBV7-3 and TRBJ2-2; no clear D. The CDR3 has 15 residues. Between the trimmed V and J ends, which lost 0 bases and 5 bases, there was a span of 10 bases. Germline CDR1 reads SGHTA; CDR2 reads FQGTGA. The CDR3 sequence: CASSLTFPLTGELFF. CDR3 sequence (DNA): TGTGCCAGCAGCTTAACTTTTCCCTTGACCGGGGAGCTGTTTTTT.